There are many counts of the clone carrying this TCR beta chain. MiXCR, run by TCRdb on the 5' RACE reads, gives a single entry per CDR3 protein. This sample has 100,000 to 130,000 distinct CDR3 sequences, with about 12% found just once. This sample stems from a study of early T cells in non-severe SARS-CoV-2 infection. The germline V and J ends were trimmed by 7 bases and 6 bases, with 9 bases remaining between them. The CDR3 contains 12 residues. CDR1 is LNHDA, CDR2 SQIVND, per germline (reference sequence). The chain recombines TRBV19 with TRBJ1-4, with no clear D. Sequenced material: whole blood. The receptor comes from an adult who was a healthcare worker with PCR-confirmed SARS-CoV-2 infection or an uninfected control (not recorded which). The CDR3 bases are TGTGCCAGTACCCGGGCGGATGAAAAACTGTTTTTT. It codes for CASTRADEKLFF.